Each of the 7 T cell receptor beta chains below was sequenced from the same sample in a study of blood T cell repertoires in COVID-19. Method: immunoSEQ multiplex PCR; TCRdb's copy keeps in-frame clones and lacks some. The sample lists 120,000 to 150,000 clones, around 87% seen once, with less than 5% in the top ten. What was sequenced was PBMCs or T cells enriched from blood (not recorded which). Every receptor here comes from a woman aged 40 to 50 who had been exposed to COVID-19.

V and J are TRBV12-3 or TRBV12-4 and TRBJ2-7; 8 positions agree with TRBD1. After removal of 5 bases from V and 12 bases from J, the junction contained 12 bases not matched to a gene. CDR3 length: 13 residues. The CDR3 DNA sequence: TGTGCCAGCAGTCCCCCACAGGGGGGTAGGCTGTACTTC. This codes for CASSPPQGGRLYF.

The chain combines TRBV27 with TRBJ2-3; 7 nucleotides agree with TRBD1. Germline CDR1 MNHEY, CDR2 SMNVEV (reference sequence). V shed 1 base and J 1 base; nucleotides not matched to a gene: 2. The CDR3 loop spans 15 amino acids. This CDR3 reads CASSLYTGGTDTQYF. The CDR3 coding sequence is TGTGCCAGCAGTTTATACACAGGGGGCACAGATACGCAGTATTTT.

The genes are TRBV6-1 and TRBJ2-7; D is possibly TRBD2 (6 bases). The length of the CDR3 is 15 residues. Germline V gene lookup returns CDR1 MNHNS and CDR2 SASEGT. Deletions cut 1 base from V and 2 bases from J, with 12 bases between. Here the CDR3 reads CASSEDRGKTYEQYF. CDR3 sequence (DNA): TGTGCCAGCAGTGAAGATCGGGGGAAGACCTACGAGCAGTACTTC.

The chain joins TRBV7-2 to TRBJ1-6; a possible D gene is TRBD1 (6 bases). This CDR3 contains 14 residues. Germline values: CDR1 SGHTA, CDR2 FQGNSA. V was pared by 11 bases and J by 3 bases, with 14 bases between. CDR3 in amino acids: CAAGGARYNSPLHF. CDR3 in DNA: TGTGCCGCGGGGGGGGCGCGCTATAATTCACCCCTCCACTTT.

The CDR3 is CATSRDEAGDRMNEQFF. The CDR3 DNA sequence: TGTGCCACCAGCAGAGATGAAGCGGGGGACCGAATGAATGAGCAGTTCTTC. V usage is TRBV15 and J usage is TRBJ2-1; 8 positions agree with TRBD2. The germline gives CDR1 LNHNV, CDR2 YYDKDF (reference sequence). With V trimmed by 0 bases and J by 7 bases, 11 bases remained unmatched. The length of the CDR3 is 17 residues.

The chain employs TRBV4-1 and TRBJ1-3, with 8 bases identical to TRBD1. The CDR3 is made up of 15 amino acids. Germline CDR1 and CDR2: MGHRA and YSYEKL. The ends lost 3 bases at V and 4 bases at J; junction bases unmatched: 5. The chain's CDR3 is CASSQLQGAGNTIYF. The CDR3 DNA follows: TGCGCCAGCAGCCAGCTTCAGGGGGCAGGAAACACCATATATTTT.

CDR3 amino acids: CASSLAGAEAYEQYF. As DNA, the CDR3 is TGTGCCAGCAGCTTAGCGGGGGCAGAGGCCTACGAGCAGTACTTC. The rearrangement joins TRBV7-2 to TRBJ2-7; tentative D call: TRBD1 (6 bases). Germline assignment: CDR1 SGHTA and CDR2 FQGNSA. The length of the CDR3 is 15 residues. Trimming stripped 0 bases from V and 2 bases from J, with 11 bases between.